The present T cell receptor (beta chain) was sequenced within a study of T-cell memory formation after mild COVID-19. The CDR3 loop spans 14 amino acids. Germline CDR1 and CDR2: DFQATT and SNEGSKA (reference sequence). V was trimmed by 3 bases and J by 0 bases, leaving 12 bases between them. Notes on the study in general: Mainly in CM and EM were contracting CD4+ clones; CD8+ were in EMRA.

Concerning this clonotype: The antigen is not known.

TCRdb re-called the 5' RACE reads through MiXCR, storing one row per CDR3 protein. The repertoire consists of about 400,000 distinct CDR3 sequences, with roughly 18% occurring once and the leading ten covering about 22%. The receptor was derived from a man younger than 35 who had mild COVID-19 (a few samples of this study predate the infection). Cell type and time point are not known. Specimen: PBMCs or a T cell subset sorted from them (not recorded which). The chain couples TRBV20-1 to TRBJ2-7, with D possibly matching TRBD1 (6 bases). The CDR3: CSARRDTSSYEQYF. For the CDR3, the DNA is TGCAGTGCTAGGAGGGACACGAGCTCCTACGAGCAGTACTTC.